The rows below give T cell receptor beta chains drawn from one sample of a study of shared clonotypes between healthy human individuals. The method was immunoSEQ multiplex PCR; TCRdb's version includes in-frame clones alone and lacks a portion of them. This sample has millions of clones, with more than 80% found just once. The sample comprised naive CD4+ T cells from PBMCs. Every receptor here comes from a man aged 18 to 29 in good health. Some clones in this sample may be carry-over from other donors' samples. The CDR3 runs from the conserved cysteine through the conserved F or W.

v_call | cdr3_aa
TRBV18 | CASSQGQQLNYGYTF
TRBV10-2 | CASHTSGGDTQYF
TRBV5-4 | CASSPGGEAKNIQYF
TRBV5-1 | CASSLGGQQSNYGYTF
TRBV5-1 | CASSPQAGNTEAFF
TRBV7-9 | CASSLGQGERGEQYF
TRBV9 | CASSVGDWGGEQYF
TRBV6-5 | CASKPAFSSYEQYF
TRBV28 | CASSPEGGPVSYEQYF
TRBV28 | CASSYAGFPYEQYF
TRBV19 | CASKDPGQKNYGYTF
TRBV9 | CASGRQGAFGDTQYF
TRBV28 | CASRPGITIPYEQYF
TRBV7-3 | CASSHGSRANTGELFF
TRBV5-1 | CASSLGSARNTGELFF
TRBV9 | CASSAIAPSSYNEQFF
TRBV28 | CASSIHRGSGYEQYF
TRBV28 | CASRGGYEQYF
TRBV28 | CASTTPGSEQFF
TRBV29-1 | CSVELASGSSYNEQFF